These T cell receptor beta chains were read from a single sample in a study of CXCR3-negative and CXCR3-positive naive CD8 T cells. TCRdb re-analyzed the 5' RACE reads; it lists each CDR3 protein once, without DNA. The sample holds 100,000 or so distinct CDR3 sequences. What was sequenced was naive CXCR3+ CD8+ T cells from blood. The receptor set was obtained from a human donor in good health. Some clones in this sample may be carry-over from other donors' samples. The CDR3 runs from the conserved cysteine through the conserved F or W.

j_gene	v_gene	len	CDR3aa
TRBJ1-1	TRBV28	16	CASRSRTDYMNTEAFF
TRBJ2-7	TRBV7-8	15	CASSLVSQDGDEQYF
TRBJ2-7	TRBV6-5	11	CASSYRNEQYF
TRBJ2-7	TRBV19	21	CATLDLPGQGYFREKTYEQYF
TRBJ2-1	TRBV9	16	CASSHKENGGVNEQFF
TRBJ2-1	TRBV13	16	CASSSLAGVLHNEQFF
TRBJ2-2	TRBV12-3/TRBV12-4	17	CASSTRQFSFNTGELFF
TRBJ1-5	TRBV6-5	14	CASSLYRASQPQHF
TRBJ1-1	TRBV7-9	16	CASSLAGRGVVSEAFF
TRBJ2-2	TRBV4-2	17	CASSQGFKLASTGELFF
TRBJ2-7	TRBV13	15	CASSWTSGGTYEQYF
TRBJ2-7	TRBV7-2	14	CASSSGPIIYEQYF
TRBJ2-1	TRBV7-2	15	CASSFKANRDNEQFF
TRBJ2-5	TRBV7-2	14	CASSLVGGQETQYF
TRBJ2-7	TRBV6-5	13	CASSYSVSGKQYF
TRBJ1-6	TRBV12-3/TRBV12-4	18	CASSETQGSLSYNSPLHF
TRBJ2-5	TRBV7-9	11	CASGPLLLQYF
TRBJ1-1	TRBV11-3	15	CASTGILGANTEAFF
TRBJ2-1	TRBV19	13	CASTYSPYNEQFF
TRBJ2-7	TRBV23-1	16	CASSRPQSRAVYEEYF
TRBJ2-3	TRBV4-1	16	CASSQVTGLASDTQYF
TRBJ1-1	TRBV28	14	CASSKRVLNTEAFF
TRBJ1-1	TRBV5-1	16	CASSLVAMGSGTEAFF
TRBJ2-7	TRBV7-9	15	CASSQAAGEVNEQYF
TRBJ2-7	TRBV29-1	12	CSVVTVTYEQYF
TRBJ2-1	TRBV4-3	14	CASSHGLGGNEQFF
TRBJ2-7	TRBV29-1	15	CSVEVAGGPSYEQYF
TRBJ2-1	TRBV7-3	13	CASSTGDYGEQFF
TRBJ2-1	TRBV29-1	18	CSVERLAVSGRGYNEQFF
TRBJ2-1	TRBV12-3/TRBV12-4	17	CASSARLAGGLGNEQFF
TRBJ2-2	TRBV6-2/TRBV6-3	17	CASSTVGQGALFGELFF
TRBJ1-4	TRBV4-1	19	CASSQDLGRTDGTNEKLFF
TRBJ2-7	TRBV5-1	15	CASSYSQGAGYEQYF
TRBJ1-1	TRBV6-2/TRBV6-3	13	CASSYSSTAEAFF
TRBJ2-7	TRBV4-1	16	CASSQDTLAGSYEQYF
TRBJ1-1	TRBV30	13	CVGAREQNTEAFF